Each of the 17 T cell receptor beta chains below was sequenced from the same sample in a study of T cells in Graves' hyperthyroidism and ophthalmopathy. RNA transcripts provided the source from which TCR beta CDR3 regions were amplified. Carried out on the TCR CDR3, a first-round RT-PCR used the HTBI primer set. One entry per CDR3 protein, called by TCRdb with MiXCR from the multiplex PCR reads. The sample has 400,000 to 500,000 distinct CDR3 sequences; approximately 13% are singletons. Source material: blood. The receptor set was obtained from a woman under 30 with Graves' hyperthyroidism.

This clonotype was counted at least ten times. The rearrangement uses TRBV5-1 and TRBJ1-4; the D gene is possibly TRBD1 (6 bases). V shed 2 bases and J shed 7 bases, with 12 bases lying between them. The CDR3 loop spans 14 amino acids. The germline CDR1 and CDR2 sequences are SGHRS and YFSETQ. This CDR3 reads CASSFGGMGEKLFF. The CDR3 DNA reads as TGCGCCAGCAGCTTCGGGGGCATGGGTGAAAAACTGTTTTTT.

Ten or more counts support this clonotype. The chain recombines TRBV3-1 with TRBJ1-2, with TRBD1 matching over 9 bases. Germline assignment: CDR1 LGHDT and CDR2 YNNKEL (reference sequence). The CDR3 runs to 15 residues. Trimming at V came to 6 bases and at J to 2 bases, leaving 7 bases not matched to a gene. The DNA of the CDR3 is TGTGCCAGCAGTACACAGGGGGCGTTCAACTATGGCTACACCTTC. Amino acid sequence: CASSTQGAFNYGYTF.

The CDR3 loop reads CSVEGNTGELFF. The CDR3 nucleotides are TGCAGCGTTGAAGGGAACACCGGGGAGCTGTTTTTT. The genes are TRBV29-1 and TRBJ2-2; D not certain. Per germline, CDR1 SQVTM and CDR2 ANQGSEA. Trimming left V 1 base short and J 1 base short, with 1 base between. The CDR3 extends over 12 amino acids.

In this sample, this clonotype turned up many times. The chain joins TRBV7-8 to TRBJ1-2; D may be TRBD1 (5 bases). Between the trimmed V and J ends, which lost 5 bases and 4 bases, there was a span of 17 bases. The CDR3 has 15 amino acids. The germline gives CDR1 SGHVS, CDR2 FQNEAQ. The CDR3 DNA reads TGTGCCAGCAGCCCATATGGTCGGGGCGGCTATGGCTACACCTTC. Translation: CASSPYGRGGYGYTF.

V is TRBV7-2 and J is TRBJ2-3; 10 positions match TRBD1. CDR3 length: 14 amino acids. After removal of 5 bases from V and 4 bases from J, the junction contained 3 bases not matched to a gene. CDR1 is SGHTA and CDR2 is FQGNSA in the germline V gene. The CDR3, as DNA: TGTGCCAGCAGCGGAGGACAGGGGGCAGATACGCAGTATTTT. Protein: CASSGGQGADTQYF.

This clonotype has just a few counts. This chain uses TRBV20-1 with TRBJ1-2; no reliable D call. V was trimmed by 1 base and J by 3 bases, leaving 12 bases between them. Germline CDR1 reads DFQATT; CDR2 reads SNEGSKA (reference sequence). The CDR3 runs 14 residues. In DNA form, the CDR3 reads TGCAGTGCTAGAGGCCGAGAGGTAGACTATGGCTACACCTTC. Residues: CSARGREVDYGYTF.

This clonotype was counted a few times. The V and J genes are TRBV5-1 and TRBJ1-2; 11 bases line up with TRBD1. V gave up 4 bases and J gave up 7 bases; unmatched junction bases: 12. The CDR3 is made up of 16 amino acids. Germline V gene sequence: CDR1 SGHRS, CDR2 YFSETQ. The DNA for the CDR3 is TGCGCCAGCAGCCCGGACAGGGGGCTACTCTTGGGTGGCTACACCTTC. This sequence encodes CASSPDRGLLLGGYTF.

This clonotype was seen a handful of times. The rearrangement joins TRBV7-2 to TRBJ2-1, with 11 positions matching TRBD2. This CDR3 spans 15 amino acids. V was clipped by 3 bases and J by 5 bases; unmatched bases: 3. Germline V gene sequence: CDR1 SGHTA, CDR2 FQGNSA. Here the CDR3 reads CASSLTSGNDNEQFF. The DNA of the CDR3 is TGTGCCAGCAGCTTGACTAGCGGGAATGACAATGAGCAGTTCTTC.

The genes are TRBV30 and TRBJ1-4, with 8 bases fitting TRBD1. CDR3 size: 13 residues. CDR1 GTSNPN and CDR2 SVGIG come from the germline V gene (reference sequence). V lost 0 bases and J lost 8; bases outside the gene matches: 2. CDR3 nucleotides: TGTGCCTGGAGTGTGGACAGGGTGGAAAAACTGTTTTTT. It is translated as CAWSVDRVEKLFF.

This clonotype was picked up a small number of times. The chain couples TRBV5-6 to TRBJ1-1; D is uncertain. The CDR3 is 11 residues long. CDR1 is SGHDT and CDR2 is YYEEEE in the germline V gene. V lost 0 bases to trimming and J lost 7 bases, with 4 bases between them. CDR3 loop: CASSLGGEAFF. The CDR3 DNA reads TGTGCCAGCAGCTTGGGGGGTGAAGCTTTCTTT.

The chain carries TRBV29-1 and TRBJ2-1; D uncertain. Germline CDR1 is SQVTM and CDR2 is ANQGSEA. Trimming took 3 bases from V and 6 from J, leaving 9 bases between them. The CDR3 length is 12 residues. This CDR3 is CSVEAIGNEQFF. The DNA of the CDR3 is TGCAGCGTTGAGGCTATCGGCAATGAGCAGTTCTTC.

In this sample, this clonotype turned up many times. V gene TRBV28 combines with J gene TRBJ1-1; possibly TRBD1 for D (6 bases). This CDR3 has 15 amino acids. Trimming took off 3 bases at V and 5 bases at J, with 16 bases between the two ends. CDR1 and CDR2 from the germline V gene are MDHEN and SYDVKM. CDR3 bases: TGTGCCAGCAGTTTTGGACGGGGGGCTCGGACTGAAGCTTTCTTT. It specifies CASSFGRGARTEAFF.

This clonotype was seen many times. The chain joins TRBV4-1 to TRBJ1-1, with TRBD1 matching 9 bases. The germline V gene encodes CDR1 MGHRA and CDR2 YSYEKL. CDR3 length equals 14 residues. V lost 4 bases, J lost 7 bases, and 7 bases stayed unmatched. The chain's CDR3 is CASSRTPGQGEAFF. CDR3 DNA: TGCGCCAGCAGCCGAACACCGGGACAGGGTGAAGCTTTCTTT.

This clonotype has at least ten counts. The V and J genes are TRBV5-8 and TRBJ1-1; D might be TRBD1 (6 bases). Trimming took off 0 bases at V and 5 bases at J, with 14 bases between the two ends. Looked up from germline, CDR1 is SGHTS and CDR2 is YDEGEE. CDR3 length equals 15 residues. The CDR3 nucleotides are TGTGCCAGCAGCTTGGAAGGGGGAATGGGAACTGAAGCTTTCTTT. Translating gives CASSLEGGMGTEAFF. Based on the CDR3 plus reference TRBV5-8 and TRBJ1-1, the full variable domain is EAGVTQSPTHLIKTRGQQATLRCSPISGHTSVYWYQQALGLGLQFLLWYDEGEERNRGNFPPRFSGRQFPNYSSELNVNALELEDSALYLCASSLEGGMGTEAFFGQGTRLTVV.

This rearrangement joins TRBV18 to TRBJ2-1; 8 bases align to TRBD1. CDR3 length equals 16 residues. CDR1 KGHSH and CDR2 LQKENI come from the germline V gene. The J segment lost 4 bases and the V segment lost 6 bases, leaving 11 bases of the junction unmatched. CDR3 nucleotides: TGTGCCAGCTCTCCCCAGCAGGGGACAGGATACAATGAGCAGTTCTTC. As protein: CASSPQQGTGYNEQFF.

The chain couples TRBV3-1 to TRBJ1-3; D is undetermined. The CDR3 consists of 16 residues. Germline CDR1 is LGHDT and CDR2 is YNNKEL (reference sequence). Trimming took off 0 bases at V and 1 base at J, with 10 bases between the two ends. CDR3 DNA: TGTGCCAGCAGCCAAGAGACATTGACATCTGGAAACACCATATATTTT. This encodes CASSQETLTSGNTIYF.

There are many counts of this clonotype. This chain connects TRBV28 to TRBJ2-1; 9 nucleotides align to TRBD2. From germline, CDR1 is MDHEN and CDR2 SYDVKM. V lost 6 bases and J lost 9; bases outside the gene matches: 15. This CDR3 comprises 16 residues. Here the CDR3 DNA reads TGTGCCAGCAGCTCGGGGACGCGGGAGGGCCTCGCTGAGCAGTTCTTC. Amino acid sequence: CASSSGTREGLAEQFF.